The 20 T cell receptor beta chains presented below share a single source sample, sequenced in a study of blood T cell repertoires in COVID-19. TCRdb's copy holds only in-frame clones and misses some; the assay was immunoSEQ multiplex PCR. The sample holds about 260,000 clones, roughly 80% seen once. The specimen sequenced was PBMCs or T cells enriched from blood (not recorded which). These receptors were taken from a man aged 25 to 40 with acute COVID-19.

The chain employs TRBV10-2 and TRBJ2-7; 11 bases are a match to TRBD1. The CDR3 runs to 15 residues. V gave up 6 bases and J gave up 4 bases; unmatched junction bases: 8. CDR1 and CDR2 (germline): WSHSY, SAAADI. CDR3 region: CASRKNRDRGYEQYV. CDR3 DNA: TGCGCCAGCAGAAAAAACCGGGACAGGGGGTACGAGCAGTACGTC.

The chain joins TRBV2 to TRBJ2-2, with 7 bases fitting TRBD1. After removal of 7 bases from V and 7 bases from J, the junction contained 6 bases not matched to a gene. The CDR3 length is 13 residues. In germline, CDR1 is SNHLY, CDR2 FYNNEI. The CDR3 protein is CASKEQGNGELFF. The CDR3 region has the DNA TGTGCCAGCAAAGAACAGGGGAACGGGGAGCTGTTTTTT.

V gene TRBV28 combines with J gene TRBJ2-2; 16 nucleotides match TRBD2. CDR3 size: 21 residues. Germline V gene sequence: CDR1 MDHEN, CDR2 SYDVKM. V lost 0 bases to trimming and J lost 0 bases; unmatched junction nucleotides: 7. The CDR3 DNA follows: TGTGCCAGCAGTTTATGGGTGGGACTAGCGGGAGGGCCGGCGAACACCGGGGAGCTGTTTTTT. Residues: CASSLWVGLAGGPANTGELFF. The full variable domain, completed using reference TRBV28 and TRBJ2-2, is DVKVTQSSRYLVKRTGEKVFLECVQDMDHENMFWYRQDPGLGLRLIYFSYDVKMKEKGDIPEGYSVSREKKERFSLILESASTNQTSMYLCASSLWVGLAGGPANTGELFFGEGSRLTVL.

This chain uses TRBV19 with TRBJ2-7; 10 bases are a match to TRBD1. CDR1 and CDR2 (germline): LNHDA, SQIVND (reference sequence). This CDR3 has 13 residues. CDR3 region: CASGQGGTYEQYV. DNA of the CDR3: TGTGCTTCCGGACAGGGGGGTACCTACGAGCAGTACGTC.

This chain links TRBV7-3 with TRBJ2-3; 7 bases match TRBD2. V dropped 2 bases and J dropped 2; count of bases not matched to a gene: 7. The CDR3 runs to 16 residues. Germline V gene sequence: CDR1 SGHTA, CDR2 FQGTGA. The CDR3 loop reads CASSLVSSGYTDTQYF. The CDR3 nucleotides are TGTGCCAGCAGCTTAGTATCTAGCGGTTACACAGATACGCAGTATTTT.

This clone has at least ten counts. The chain links TRBV6-4 to TRBJ2-7, with D perhaps TRBD1 (5 bases). Trimming removed 7 bases from V and 4 bases from J, with 17 bases in between. CDR3 length: 14 amino acids. CDR1 and CDR2 from the germline V gene are MRHNA and SNTAGT. CDR3 nucleotides: TGTGCCAGCAAGAAAGGAAGGGGTGGGTACGAGCAGTACGTC. This gives the protein CASKKGRGGYEQYV.

V and J are TRBV7-9 and TRBJ1-1; TRBD1 matches 8 bases. The J segment lost 4 bases and the V segment lost 5 bases, leaving 9 bases of the junction unmatched. CDR3 size: 15 residues. The germline V gene has CDR1 SEHNR and CDR2 FQNEAQ (reference sequence). CDR3 DNA: TGTGCCAGCAGCGAGACAGGACAGGGACGCACTGAAGCTTTCTTT. This translates into CASSETGQGRTEAFF.

The chain links TRBV6-4 to TRBJ1-1; 11 nucleotides match TRBD1. Germline CDR1 MRHNA, CDR2 SNTAGT. CDR3 length: 17 residues. J gave up 6 bases and V 0 bases, and 9 bases lay outside the gene matches. As DNA, the CDR3 is TGTGCCAGCAGTGACTCTTGGACAGGGGGCTGTTGCTCTGAAGCTTTCTTT. Protein sequence: CASSDSWTGGCCSEAFF.

The chain couples TRBV11-3 to TRBJ2-3; D remains ambiguous. CDR3 length: 15 residues. CDR1 and CDR2 (germline): SGHNT, YENEEA. V was trimmed by 2 bases and J by 1 base, leaving 10 bases between them. CDR3 residues: CASSLNPGRTDTQYF. Written as DNA, the CDR3 is TGTGCCAGCAGCTTAAATCCGGGTCGCACAGATACGCAGTATTTT.

V is TRBV7-3 and J is TRBJ2-1; 14 bases line up with TRBD2. The CDR3 is 17 residues long. The V and J ends lost 5 bases and 4 bases, in that order; junction bases with no gene match: 7. The germline V gene encodes CDR1 SGHTA and CDR2 FQGTGA. This chain's CDR3 is CASSPNGLAGGYNEQFF. The CDR3 nucleotides are TGTGCCAGCAGCCCAAACGGACTAGCGGGGGGATACAATGAGCAGTTCTTC.

This chain links TRBV6-5 with TRBJ1-2, with TRBD1 matching 9 bases. The length of the CDR3 is 15 residues. Germline assignment: CDR1 MNHEY and CDR2 SVGAGI. J was trimmed by 4 bases and V by 6 bases; bases with no gene match: 9. CDR3 in amino acids: CASREGQGGGYGYTF. The CDR3, as DNA: TGTGCCAGCAGGGAGGGACAGGGAGGAGGCTATGGCTACACCTTC.

As to this clone: The junction departs from germline at one end; a sequencing error may be responsible. This rearrangement joins TRBV5-1 to TRBJ1-4; D unclear. The germline V gene encodes CDR1 SGHRS and CDR2 YFSETQ. This CDR3 has 15 residues. DNA of the CDR3: TGTGCCAGCAGCTACGGGTGGCCTCCGGGTGAAAAACTGTTTTTT. This translates into CASSYGWPPGEKLFF.

J is TRBJ2-7 and V is TRBV12-5; 9 positions agree with TRBD1. The CDR3 loop spans 17 amino acids. V lost 0 bases to trimming and J lost 3 bases; unmatched junction nucleotides: 9. CDR1 is LGHNT, CDR2 FRNRAP, per germline. The CDR3 sequence is CASGLVQGAGGIYEQYV. In nucleotides, the CDR3 is TGTGCTAGTGGTTTGGTACAGGGGGCGGGTGGTATCTACGAGCAGTACGTC.

The chain uses TRBV11-2 and TRBJ1-1, with 8 nucleotides matching TRBD1. This CDR3 has 13 amino acids. The V gene's germline CDR1 is SGHAT and CDR2 FQNNGV. V shed 6 bases and J 5 bases; nucleotides not matched to a gene: 5. CDR3 residues: CASSFGQGTEAFF. In DNA, the CDR3 is TGTGCCAGCAGTTTTGGACAGGGTACTGAAGCTTTCTTT. Complete variable domain (other parts from reference TRBV11-2 and TRBJ1-1): EAGVAQSPRYKIIEKRQSVAFWCNPISGHATLYWYQQILGQGPKLLIQFQNNGVVDDSQLPKDRFSAERLKGVDSTLKIQPAKLEDSAVYLCASSFGQGTEAFFGQGTRLTVV.

This clone came up once. The chain has TRBV25-1 and TRBJ1-4; the match to TRBD1 covers 8 bases. Germline V gene sequence: CDR1 MGHDK, CDR2 SYGVNS. There are 15 residues in the CDR3. With 5 bases clipped from V and 8 bases from J, the junction kept 10 bases outside the gene matches. The DNA of the CDR3 is TGTGCCAGCAGTCCTCGGGACAGGAGAGGGGAAAAACTGTTTTTT. Translating gives CASSPRDRRGEKLFF.

This chain connects TRBV19 to TRBJ2-5; tentative D call: TRBD1 (6 bases). Trimming took off 5 bases at V and 5 bases at J, with 12 bases between the two ends. CDR3 length equals 13 residues. Per germline, CDR1 LNHDA and CDR2 SQIVND (reference sequence). CDR3 nucleotides: TGTGCCAGTAGTCCTTGGGGGCGGGAGACCCAGTACTTC. Protein product: CASSPWGRETQYF.

This chain links TRBV24-1 with TRBJ1-2; 7 bases align to TRBD1. Germline V gene lookup returns CDR1 KGHDR and CDR2 SFDVKD. This CDR3 comprises 15 residues. The junction had 14 bases not matched to a gene; V was cut back by 9 bases and J by 5 bases. DNA for the CDR3: TGTGCCACCTCAAAAGGGGGCAGCACCGGTTATGGCTACACCTTC. This codes for CATSKGGSTGYGYTF.

This clone has only one observation. V is TRBV15 and J is TRBJ1-5; perhaps TRBD1 as D (5 bases). CDR1 LNHNV and CDR2 YYDKDF come from the germline V gene (reference sequence). The CDR3 runs 12 residues. The V end was cut by 7 bases, the J end by 6 bases, with 10 bases between. CDR3 region: CATTRRGQPQHF. DNA of the CDR3: TGTGCCACCACCCGTAGGGGTCAGCCCCAGCATTTT.

For the CDR3, the DNA is TGTGCCAGCAGCATGGATGGCGGGGCTCGTGGCTACACCTTC. It encodes CASSMDGGARGYTF. The rearrangement links TRBV28 to TRBJ1-2; possibly TRBD1 for D (5 bases). This CDR3 has 14 residues. The germline CDR1 and CDR2 sequences are MDHEN and SYDVKM. V lost 6 bases and J lost 7, with 18 bases in between.

The chain recombines TRBV18 with TRBJ1-1; TRBD1 is a possible D gene (5 bases). The CDR3 spans 14 residues. The germline V gene encodes CDR1 KGHSH and CDR2 LQKENI. V was trimmed by 3 bases and J by 1 base, leaving 9 bases between them. As DNA, the CDR3 is TGTGCCAGCTCACCCGACAGAAAGAACACTGAAGCTTTCTTT. Amino acids: CASSPDRKNTEAFF.